This section outlines one T cell receptor (beta chain) sequence together with its context. Its antigen target is currently unknown. The input lacks base qualities; no much larger clone sits a single base away. The collaborating institutions used their own protocols to collect whole blood in K2EDTA tubes. For TCRbeta analysis, collaborators shipped samples as frozen whole blood, isolated PBMCs, or DNA extracted from either of those sample types. The sample is drawn from a study of blood T cell repertoires in COVID-19 (dated by TCRdb to 2019 to 2021). For context, the study as a whole: Samples covering the acute and convalescent phases of COVID-19 were provided by collaborators in the United States, Italy and Spain. The prospective study material was composed of cDNA or gDNA derived from T cells, B-cell-depleted T cells, or PBMCs. Deeply sampled blood TCRbeta repertoires from subjects exposed to, actively infected with, or recovered from COVID-19 were included in the dataset. The repertoires were released in a freely available public database meant as a resource for research on the immune response to SARS-CoV-2. The samples were drawn from two sources: the first 160 participants of the ongoing ImmuneRACE study, and 1,254 subjects contributed by 6 global collaborators. The sample metadata nearly always contained a de-identified subject ID, COVID-19 status, age in years and sex. Where available, HLA class I and class II types were obtained from metadata supplied by the sample provider rather than from assay-based typing. What the work shows at the level of the full study, not this receptor alone: How much clinical and demographic metadata was included differed by source and by participant, and the metadata was provided uncurated.

TCRbeta CDR3 regions were amplified from genomic DNA by means of the immunoSEQ Assay, a bias-controlled multiplex PCR. In the authors' own workflow: The number of nucleated cells in each sample was estimated from the amplification of reference gene primers within the assay. To quantify the absolute abundance of each unique TCRbeta CDR3 rearrangement, sequence reads were collapsed and filtered. For each sample, productive Simpson clonality was calculated as the square root of Simpson's diversity index across productive rearrangements. TCRdb mirrors the immuneACCESS table, restricted to in-frame sequences. Some clones are absent from its copies; in checked studies, under half trace to an unresolved V gene, and the reason for the others is unknown. That table furnishes V, J and clone size, whereas the DNA furnished D and trimming. In all, the sample holds about 190,000 clones, and 70% to 90% of those were seen once. The ten largest clones take up 4% to 5% of the sample.

The CDR3 sequence holds 16 residues, the cysteine and phenylalanine included. Here the CDR3 DNA is all that survives: 48 bases in frame from base 1. V is pruned by 0 bases and J by 2 bases, leaving 7 bases of the junction without a gene match. The germline V gene provides CDR1 LGHNA and CDR2 YNFKEQ. The sequencing input was peripheral blood. The chain is encoded by TRBV4-2 joined to TRBJ2-7; 7 nucleotides in the junction match TRBD2. The clonotype comes from a woman aged 25 to 45 with acute or convalescent COVID-19. The bases read TGTGCCAGCAGCCAAGAGGCCAGCGGGAAACCCTACGAGCAGTACTTC. Its coded protein is CASSQEASGKPYEQYF.